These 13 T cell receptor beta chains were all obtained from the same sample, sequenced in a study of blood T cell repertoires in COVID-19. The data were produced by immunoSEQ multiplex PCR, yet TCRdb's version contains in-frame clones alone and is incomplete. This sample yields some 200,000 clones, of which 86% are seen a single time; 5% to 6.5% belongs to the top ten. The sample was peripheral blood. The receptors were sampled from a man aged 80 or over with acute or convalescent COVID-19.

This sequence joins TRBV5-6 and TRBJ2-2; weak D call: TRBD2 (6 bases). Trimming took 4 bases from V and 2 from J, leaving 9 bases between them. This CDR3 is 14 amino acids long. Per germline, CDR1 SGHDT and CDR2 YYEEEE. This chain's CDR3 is CASSLGLNTGELFF. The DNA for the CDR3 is TGTGCCAGCAGCCTGGGACTTAACACCGGGGAGCTGTTTTTT. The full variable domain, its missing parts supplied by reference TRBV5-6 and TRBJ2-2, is DAGVTQSPTHLIKTRGQQVTLRCSPKSGHDTVSWYQQALGQGPQFIFQYYEEEERQRGNFPDRFSGHQFPNYSSELNVNALLLGDSALYLCASSLGLNTGELFFGEGSRLTVL.

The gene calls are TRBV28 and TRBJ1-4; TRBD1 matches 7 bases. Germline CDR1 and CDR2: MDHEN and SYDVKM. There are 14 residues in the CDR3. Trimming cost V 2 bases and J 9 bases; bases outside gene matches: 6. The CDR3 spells CASSLRQGGQKLFF. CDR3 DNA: TGTGCCAGCAGTTTACGACAGGGTGGGCAAAAACTGTTTTTT.

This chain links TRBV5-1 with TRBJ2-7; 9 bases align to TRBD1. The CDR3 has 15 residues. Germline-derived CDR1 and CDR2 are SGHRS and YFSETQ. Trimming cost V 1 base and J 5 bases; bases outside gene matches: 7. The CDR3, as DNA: TGCGCCAGCAGCTTGATCCCCGGGACAGGGAACGAGCAGTACTTC. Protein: CASSLIPGTGNEQYF.

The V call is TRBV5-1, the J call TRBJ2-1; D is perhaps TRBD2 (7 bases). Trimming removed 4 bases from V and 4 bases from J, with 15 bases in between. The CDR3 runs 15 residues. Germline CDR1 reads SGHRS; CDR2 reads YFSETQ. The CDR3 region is CASSGGGGSYNEQFF. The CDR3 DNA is TGCGCCAGCAGCGGGGGGGGCGGAAGTTACAATGAGCAGTTCTTC.

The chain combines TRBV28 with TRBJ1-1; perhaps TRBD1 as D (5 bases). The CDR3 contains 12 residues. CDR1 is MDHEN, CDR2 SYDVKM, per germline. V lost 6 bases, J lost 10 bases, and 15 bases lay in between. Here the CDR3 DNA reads TGTGCCAGCAGCCTCGGACAATCGGGAGCTTTCTTT. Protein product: CASSLGQSGAFF.

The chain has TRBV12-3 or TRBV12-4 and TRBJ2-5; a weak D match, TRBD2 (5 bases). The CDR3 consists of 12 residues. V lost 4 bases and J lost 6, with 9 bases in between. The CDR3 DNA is TGTGCCAGCAGTTCGGACTCAAAGACCCAGTACTTC. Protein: CASSSDSKTQYF.

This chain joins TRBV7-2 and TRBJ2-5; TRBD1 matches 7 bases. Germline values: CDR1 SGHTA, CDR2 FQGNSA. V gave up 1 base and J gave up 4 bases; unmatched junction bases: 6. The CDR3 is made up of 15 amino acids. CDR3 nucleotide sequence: TGTGCCAGCAGCTTAGGGATGACAGGGAGAGAGACCCAGTACTTC. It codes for CASSLGMTGRETQYF.

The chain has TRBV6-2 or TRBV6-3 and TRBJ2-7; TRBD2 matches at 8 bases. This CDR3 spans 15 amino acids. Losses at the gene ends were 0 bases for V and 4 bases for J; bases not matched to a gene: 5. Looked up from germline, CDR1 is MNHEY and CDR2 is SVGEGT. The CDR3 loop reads CASSYSSGGVYEQYV. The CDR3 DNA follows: TGTGCCAGCAGTTACTCGTCGGGGGGGGTTTACGAGCAGTACGTC.

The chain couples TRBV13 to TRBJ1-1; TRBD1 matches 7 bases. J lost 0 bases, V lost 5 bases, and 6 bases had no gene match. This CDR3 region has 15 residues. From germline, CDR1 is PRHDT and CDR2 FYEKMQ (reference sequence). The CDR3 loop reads CASSPPGTVNTEAFF. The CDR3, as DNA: TGTGCCAGCAGCCCCCCCGGGACAGTGAACACTGAAGCTTTCTTT.

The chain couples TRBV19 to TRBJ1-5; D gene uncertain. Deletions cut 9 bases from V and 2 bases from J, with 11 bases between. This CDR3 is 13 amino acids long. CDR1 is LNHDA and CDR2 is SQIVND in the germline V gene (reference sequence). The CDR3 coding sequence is TGTGCCAGCCGGAGGTTGGGCAATCAGCCCCAGCATTTT. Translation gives CASRRLGNQPQHF.

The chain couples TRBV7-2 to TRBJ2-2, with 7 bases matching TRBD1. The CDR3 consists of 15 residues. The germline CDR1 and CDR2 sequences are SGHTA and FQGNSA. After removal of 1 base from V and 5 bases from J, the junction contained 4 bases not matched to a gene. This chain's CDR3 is CASSLGATGTGELFF. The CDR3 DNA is TGTGCCAGCAGCTTAGGTGCGACAGGGACCGGGGAGCTGTTTTTT.

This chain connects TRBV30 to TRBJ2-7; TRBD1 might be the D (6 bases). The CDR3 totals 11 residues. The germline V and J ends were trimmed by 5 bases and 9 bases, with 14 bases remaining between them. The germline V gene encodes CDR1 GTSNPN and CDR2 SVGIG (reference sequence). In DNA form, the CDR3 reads TGTGCCTGGTCCCTTCAGGGGCGGCAGTACGTC. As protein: CAWSLQGRQYV.

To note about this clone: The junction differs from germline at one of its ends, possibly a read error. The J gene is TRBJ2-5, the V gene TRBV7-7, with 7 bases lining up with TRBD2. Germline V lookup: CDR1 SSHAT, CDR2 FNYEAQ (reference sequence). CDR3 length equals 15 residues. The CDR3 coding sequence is TGTGCTAGCACCCCTAGGGAGGGCCTTAGAGAGACCCAGTACTTC. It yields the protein CASTPREGLRETQYF.